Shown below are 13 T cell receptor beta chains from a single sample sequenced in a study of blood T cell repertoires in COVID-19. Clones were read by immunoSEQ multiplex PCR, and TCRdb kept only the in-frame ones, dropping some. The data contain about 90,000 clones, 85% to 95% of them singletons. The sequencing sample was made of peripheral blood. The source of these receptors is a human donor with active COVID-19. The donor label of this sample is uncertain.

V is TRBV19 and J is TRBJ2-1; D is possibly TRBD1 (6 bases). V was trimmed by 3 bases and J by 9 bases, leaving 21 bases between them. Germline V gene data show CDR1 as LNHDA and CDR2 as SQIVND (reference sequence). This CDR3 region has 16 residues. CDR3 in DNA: TGTGCCAGTAGTATTCCCCCGGGACACGCACCAGGTGAGCAGTTCTTC. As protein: CASSIPPGHAPGEQFF. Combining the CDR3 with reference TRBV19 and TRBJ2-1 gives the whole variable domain DGGITQSPKYLFRKEGQNVTLSCEQNLNHDAMYWYRQDPGQGLRLIYYSQIVNDFQKGDIAEGYSVSREKKESFPLTVTSAQKNPTAFYLCASSIPPGHAPGEQFFGPGTRLTVL.

The CDR3 bases are TGTGCCAGTAGTATGGCCGCAAACTCCTACGAGCAGTACTTC. Amino acid sequence: CASSMAANSYEQYF. The chain combines TRBV19 with TRBJ2-7; D gene unclear. The CDR3 has 14 residues. V was pared by 3 bases and J by 0 bases, with 9 bases between. Germline V CDR1 and CDR2: LNHDA, SQIVND (reference sequence).

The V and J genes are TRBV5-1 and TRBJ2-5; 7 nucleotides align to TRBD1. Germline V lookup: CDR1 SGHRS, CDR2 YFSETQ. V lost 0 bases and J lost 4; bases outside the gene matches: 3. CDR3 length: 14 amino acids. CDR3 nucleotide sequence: TGCGCCAGCAGCTTGGCCCCAGGGGGAGAGACCCAGTACTTC. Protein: CASSLAPGGETQYF.

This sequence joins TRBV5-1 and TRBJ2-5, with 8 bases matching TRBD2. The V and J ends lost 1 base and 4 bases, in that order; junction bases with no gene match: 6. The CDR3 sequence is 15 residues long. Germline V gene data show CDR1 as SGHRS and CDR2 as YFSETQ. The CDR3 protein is CASSLSGGARETQYF. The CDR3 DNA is TGCGCCAGCAGCTTGAGCGGGGGAGCACGAGAGACCCAGTACTTC.

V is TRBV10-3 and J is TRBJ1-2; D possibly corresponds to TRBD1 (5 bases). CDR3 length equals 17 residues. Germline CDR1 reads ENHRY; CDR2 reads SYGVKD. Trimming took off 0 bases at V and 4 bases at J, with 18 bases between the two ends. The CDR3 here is CAISESTNSGTAYGYTF. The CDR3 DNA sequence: TGTGCCATCAGTGAGTCCACAAATTCCGGGACTGCCTATGGCTACACCTTC.

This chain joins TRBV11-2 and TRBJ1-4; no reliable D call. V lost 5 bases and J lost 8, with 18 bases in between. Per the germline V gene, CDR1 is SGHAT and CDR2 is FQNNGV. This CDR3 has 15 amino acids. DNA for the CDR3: TGTGCCAGCAGCCTAGCATGGGGAGCTAGAGAAAAACTGTTTTTT. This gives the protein CASSLAWGAREKLFF.

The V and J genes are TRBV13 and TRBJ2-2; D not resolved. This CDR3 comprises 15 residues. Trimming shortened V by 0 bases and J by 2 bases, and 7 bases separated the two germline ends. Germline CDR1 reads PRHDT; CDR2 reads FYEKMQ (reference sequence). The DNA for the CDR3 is TGTGCCAGCAGCTTAGGCCACACCAACACCGGGGAGCTGTTTTTT. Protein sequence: CASSLGHTNTGELFF.

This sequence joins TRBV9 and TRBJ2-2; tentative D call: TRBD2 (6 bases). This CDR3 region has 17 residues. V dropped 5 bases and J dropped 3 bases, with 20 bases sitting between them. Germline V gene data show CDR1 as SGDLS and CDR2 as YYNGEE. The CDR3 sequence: CASRFPRNGGDTGELFF. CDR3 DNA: TGTGCCAGCAGGTTCCCCCGGAACGGGGGTGACACCGGGGAGCTGTTTTTT.

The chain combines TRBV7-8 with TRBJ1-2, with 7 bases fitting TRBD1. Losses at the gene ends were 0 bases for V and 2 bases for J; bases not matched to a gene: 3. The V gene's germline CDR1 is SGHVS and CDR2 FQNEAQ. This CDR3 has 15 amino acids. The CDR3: CASSLAGGLNYGYTF. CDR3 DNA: TGTGCCAGCAGCTTAGCAGGGGGCCTCAACTATGGCTACACCTTC.

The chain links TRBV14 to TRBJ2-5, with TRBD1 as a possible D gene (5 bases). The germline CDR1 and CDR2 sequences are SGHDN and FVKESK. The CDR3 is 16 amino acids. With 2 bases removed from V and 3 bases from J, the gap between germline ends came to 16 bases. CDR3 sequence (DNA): TGTGCCAGCAGCCAAAGGGGCAGGGTTTCGGAAGAGACCCAGTACTTC. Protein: CASSQRGRVSEETQYF.

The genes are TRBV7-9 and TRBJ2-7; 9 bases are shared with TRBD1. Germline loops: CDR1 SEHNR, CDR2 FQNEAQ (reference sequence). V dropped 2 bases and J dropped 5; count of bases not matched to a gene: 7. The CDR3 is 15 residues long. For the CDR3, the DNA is TGTGCCAGCAGCTTACTGGGACAGGGAATCGACGAGCAGTACTTC. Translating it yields CASSLLGQGIDEQYF.

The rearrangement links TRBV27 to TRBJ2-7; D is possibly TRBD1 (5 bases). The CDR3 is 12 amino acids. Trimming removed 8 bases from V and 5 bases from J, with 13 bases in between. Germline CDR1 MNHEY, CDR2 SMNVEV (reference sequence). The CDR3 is CASGNFRDEQYF. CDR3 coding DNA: TGTGCCAGCGGAAATTTCAGGGACGAGCAGTACTTC.

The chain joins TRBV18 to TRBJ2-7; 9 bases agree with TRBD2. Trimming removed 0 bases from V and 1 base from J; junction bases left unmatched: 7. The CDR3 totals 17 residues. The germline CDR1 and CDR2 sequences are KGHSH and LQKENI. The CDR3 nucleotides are TGTGCCAGCTCACCACCCCAGGCTAGCGGGGCTTCCTACGAGCAGTACTTC. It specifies CASSPPQASGASYEQYF. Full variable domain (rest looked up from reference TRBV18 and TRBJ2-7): NAGVMQNPRHLVRRRGQEARLRCSPMKGHSHVYWYRQLPEEGLKFMVYLQKENIIDESGMPKERFSAEFPKEGPSILRIQQVVRGDSAAYFCASSPPQASGASYEQYFGPGTRLTVT.